Detailed here is one TCR beta chain. Other DNA sequences in this specimen translate into the identical CDR3. The table came from immunoSEQ multiplex PCR; TCRdb's copy has only in-frame clones and leaves some out. This table has around 150,000 clones, 70% to 90% appearing once. Membership in each cohort depended on participant-reported clinical history. The data derive from a study of blood T cell repertoires in COVID-19. Study information: From the United States, Italy and Spain came samples of acute and convalescent COVID-19.

Germline V gene sequence: CDR1 LGHDT, CDR2 YNNKEL (reference sequence). V was pared by 8 bases and J by 6 bases, with 10 bases between. The CDR3 has 11 residues. The rearrangement joins TRBV3-1 (or the pseudogene TRBV3-2) to TRBJ1-1, with a weak D call TRBD1 (5 bases). The specimen sequenced was PBMCs or T cells enriched from blood (not recorded which). This receptor was taken from a woman in her fifties or sixties with acute COVID-19. CDR3 region: CASRGGAEAFF. The CDR3 nucleotides read TGTGCCAGCCGCGGGGGGGCTGAAGCTTTCTTT.